One sample yielded the 18 T cell receptor beta chains listed below, sequenced in a study of OX40 agonist ivuxolimab in advanced cancers. Data came from immunoSEQ multiplex PCR; TCRdb stores just in-frame clones and leaves some out. The table lists about 86,000 clones, about 89% of them singletons, with about 8.7% in the top ten. The material sequenced was CD4+ or CD8+ T cells sorted from blood, taken in a trial of the OX40 agonist ivuxolimab. The receptor source for this set is an adult with an advanced solid tumor such as melanoma, head and neck, liver or kidney cancer.

This clone has only one observation. V gene TRBV29-1 combines with J gene TRBJ1-1, with 7 bases identical to TRBD1. J lost 4 bases, V lost 6 bases, and 11 bases had no gene match. Per the germline V gene, CDR1 is SQVTM and CDR2 is ANQGSEA. The CDR3 runs to 14 residues. CDR3 residues: CSVDDLTGSTEAFF. Here the CDR3 DNA reads TGCAGCGTAGATGATTTGACAGGGAGCACTGAAGCTTTCTTT. The whole variable domain, remainder taken from reference TRBV29-1 and TRBJ1-1, is SAVISQKPSRDICQRGTSLTIQCQVDSQVTMMFWYRQQPGQSLTLIATANQGSEATYESGFVIDKFPISRPNLTFSTLTVSNMSPEDSSIYLCSVDDLTGSTEAFFGQGTRLTVV.

The chain has TRBV27 and TRBJ1-1; D remains ambiguous. Trimming left V 2 bases short and J 1 base short, with 5 bases between. Germline V gene data show CDR1 as MNHEY and CDR2 as SMNVEV (reference sequence). The CDR3 contains 13 residues. The CDR3 DNA is TGTGCCAGCAGTTTAACGAGGAACACTGAAGCTTTCTTT. It yields the protein CASSLTRNTEAFF.

The rearrangement joins TRBV27 to TRBJ2-7; D possibly matches TRBD1 or TRBD2 (5 bases each). The germline V gene encodes CDR1 MNHEY and CDR2 SMNVEV (reference sequence). The CDR3 consists of 13 residues. V was trimmed by 4 bases and J by 3 bases, leaving 10 bases between them. Written as DNA, the CDR3 is TGTGCCAGCAGTTATGGGGGTGGCTACGAGCAGTACTTC. Protein product: CASSYGGGYEQYF.

V usage is TRBV4-2 and J usage is TRBJ2-6, with 7 bases fitting TRBD1. The V gene's germline CDR1 is LGHNA and CDR2 YNFKEQ. CDR3 length: 20 amino acids. V lost 1 base and J lost 0; bases outside the gene matches: 12. CDR3 sequence (DNA): TGTGCCAGCAGCCAAGGATCTTCTTACAGGGGTCTCTCTGGGGCCAACGTCCTGACTTTC. Translated: CASSQGSSYRGLSGANVLTF.

This chain links TRBV28 with TRBJ2-1, with D tentatively TRBD2 (6 bases). CDR3 length equals 14 residues. Germline CDR1 reads MDHEN; CDR2 reads SYDVKM. Trimming cost V 8 bases and J 2 bases, with 13 bases left between them. CDR3 in DNA: TGTGCCAGCCTTCCTTGGGGGGCCTACAATGAGCAGTTCTTC. It encodes CASLPWGAYNEQFF. The whole variable domain, remainder taken from reference TRBV28 and TRBJ2-1, is DVKVTQSSRYLVKRTGEKVFLECVQDMDHENMFWYRQDPGLGLRLIYFSYDVKMKEKGDIPEGYSVSREKKERFSLILESASTNQTSMYLCASLPWGAYNEQFFGPGTRLTVL.

The rearrangement joins TRBV15 to TRBJ2-1; no clear D. Germline CDR1 LNHNV, CDR2 YYDKDF (reference sequence). V lost 0 bases and J 4 bases, leaving 7 bases between the germline ends. This CDR3 spans 14 amino acids. CDR3 protein: CATSRDFLYNEQFF. The CDR3 DNA reads as TGTGCCACCAGCAGAGATTTCCTATACAATGAGCAGTTCTTC.

CDR3 amino acids: CAWTLKGDRGGEQYF. For the CDR3, the DNA is TGTGCCTGGACTCTAAAAGGGGACAGGGGAGGTGAGCAGTACTTC. This chain uses TRBV30 with TRBJ2-7, with 10 bases that match TRBD1. Trimming removed 4 bases from V and 7 bases from J; junction bases left unmatched: 13. In germline, CDR1 is GTSNPN, CDR2 SVGIG (reference sequence). This CDR3 is 15 amino acids long.

CDR3 residues: CASSVSTPSHAGNTIYF. In nucleotides, the CDR3 is TGTGCCAGCAGCGTTTCGACTCCCTCGCATGCTGGAAACACCATATATTTT. The chain has TRBV21-1 and TRBJ1-3. TRBV21-1 is a pseudogene locus. This CDR3 is built from 17 residues.

This clone was seen only a few times. V usage is TRBV6-1 and J usage is TRBJ1-1, with D unclear. This CDR3 contains 13 residues. Trimming took 10 bases from V and 0 from J, leaving 12 bases between them. Germline V gene data show CDR1 as MNHNS and CDR2 as SASEGT. CDR3 sequence: CATTFGMNTEAFF. The CDR3 region has the DNA TGTGCCACCACTTTCGGCATGAACACTGAAGCTTTCTTT.

This clone was detected once. V gene TRBV18 combines with J gene TRBJ1-1, with D unresolved. Germline CDR1 reads KGHSH; CDR2 reads LQKENI. V dropped 3 bases and J dropped 11 bases, with 13 bases sitting between them. The CDR3 is 12 amino acids. The CDR3 reads CASSPVDTRAFF. In DNA form, the CDR3 reads TGTGCCAGCTCACCGGTAGATACGCGGGCTTTCTTT.

This sequence joins TRBV7-2 and TRBJ2-7; TRBD1 or TRBD2 may be the D gene (5 bases each). The CDR3 is 13 residues long. Germline CDR1 and CDR2: SGHTA and FQGNSA. With 2 bases removed from V and 4 bases from J, the gap between germline ends came to 9 bases. CDR3 amino acids: CASSLNWGYEQYF. The DNA for the CDR3 is TGTGCCAGCAGCTTAAATTGGGGGTACGAGCAGTACTTC.

This chain joins TRBV7-2 and TRBJ1-4; no reliable D call. V was shortened by 2 bases and J by 7 bases, with 11 bases between the two germline ends. CDR1 SGHTA and CDR2 FQGNSA come from the germline V gene. The CDR3 runs 14 residues. CDR3 sequence (DNA): TGTGCCAGCAGCTTAAACAGCCGAATTGAAAAACTGTTTTTT. Encoded protein: CASSLNSRIEKLFF.

This chain joins TRBV2 and TRBJ2-7; D is unresolved. The CDR3 is 15 amino acids. CDR1 and CDR2 (germline): SNHLY, FYNNEI. The V gene lost 4 bases and the J gene lost 0 bases, with 13 bases spanning the gap. As DNA, the CDR3 is TGTGCCAGCAGTGTGGGATCTTTAAGCTCCTACGAGCAGTACTTC. Translation gives CASSVGSLSSYEQYF. Looking up the rest from reference TRBV2 and TRBJ2-7 gives the full variable domain: EPEVTQTPSHQVTQMGQEVILRCVPISNHLYFYWYRQILGQKVEFLVSFYNNEISEKSEIFDDQFSVERPDGSNFTLKIRSTKLEDSAMYFCASSVGSLSSYEQYFGPGTRLTVT.

The DNA of the CDR3 is TGTGCCAGCAGCGGACCGGACTCCTACAATGAGCAGTTCTTC. The encoded protein is CASSGPDSYNEQFF. The chain recombines TRBV2 with TRBJ2-1, with unresolved D. Germline assignment: CDR1 SNHLY and CDR2 FYNNEI. V was trimmed by 6 bases and J by 0 bases, leaving 9 bases between them. The length of the CDR3 is 14 residues. The full variable domain, rest sourced from reference TRBV2 and TRBJ2-1, is EPEVTQTPSHQVTQMGQEVILRCVPISNHLYFYWYRQILGQKVEFLVSFYNNEISEKSEIFDDQFSVERPDGSNFTLKIRSTKLEDSAMYFCASSGPDSYNEQFFGPGTRLTVL.

CDR3 sequence (DNA): TGTGCCACGGGGCCGGGACTAGCGGAATTCTCCTACAATGAGCAGTTCTTC. This gives the protein CATGPGLAEFSYNEQFF. The rearrangement links TRBV10-3 to TRBJ2-1, with 11 bases identical to TRBD2. J was trimmed by 0 bases and V by 10 bases; bases with no gene match: 11. Per the germline V gene, CDR1 is ENHRY and CDR2 is SYGVKD. The CDR3 extends over 17 amino acids.

The genes are TRBV9 and TRBJ2-3; TRBD2 matches at 7 bases. The CDR3 runs to 14 residues. CDR1 is SGDLS, CDR2 YYNGEE, per germline. With V trimmed by 2 bases and J by 4 bases, 4 bases remained unmatched. As DNA, the CDR3 is TGTGCCAGCAGCGTCAGCGGGGCCGCAGATACGCAGTATTTT. As protein: CASSVSGAADTQYF.

This chain uses TRBV10-3 with TRBJ2-7; no firm D call. The CDR3 is made up of 11 amino acids. V gave up 4 bases and J gave up 4 bases, with 5 bases separating them. Germline loops: CDR1 ENHRY, CDR2 SYGVKD. The CDR3 sequence is CAISGYYEQYF. As DNA, the CDR3 is TGTGCCATCAGTGGTTATTACGAGCAGTACTTC.

The chain couples TRBV27 to TRBJ2-3; no definite D call. CDR1 MNHEY and CDR2 SMNVEV come from the germline V gene (reference sequence). Trimming removed 9 bases from V and 1 base from J, with 5 bases in between. CDR3 length: 11 residues. In DNA, the CDR3 is TGTGCCAGTAAGCGCACAGATACGCAGTATTTT. Translated, it gives CASKRTDTQYF.